The clone carrying this T cell receptor beta chain was seen a handful of times. Its antigen is as yet unknown. V was cut by 4 bases and J by 8 bases, with 8 bases left in between. Germline CDR1 LNHDA, CDR2 SQIVND (reference sequence). The CDR3 covers 12 residues. These data are taken from a study of cytomegalovirus exposure and HLA in healthy donors. Study-wide findings and caveats: Earlier analysis found most TCR beta V segments productive about 87% or about 30% of the time.

PCR employed 60 Vbeta and 13 Jbeta primers. TCRdb's copy holds only in-frame clones and misses some; the assay was immunoSEQ multiplex PCR. Of over 85,000 clones listed, roughly 79% are singletons. This chain connects TRBV19 to TRBJ1-4; no clear D. This clonotype originated in a man aged 25 to 40 in good health and CMV-seronegative. Sequencing input: PBMCs. CDR3 nucleotide sequence: TGTGCCAGTAGTAATAAACACGAAAAACTGTTTTTT. This translates into CASSNKHEKLFF.